The 11 T cell receptor beta chains given below trace back to one sample, sequenced in a study of shared clonotypes between healthy human individuals. Clones were read by immunoSEQ multiplex PCR, and TCRdb kept only the in-frame ones, dropping some. This repertoire shows about 95,000 clones, around two thirds found once; its top ten account for more than 40%. Sequencing input: memory CD8+ T cells sorted from blood. Documented subset: CD45RO+ cells pooled with CCR7-negative TemRA cells. Receptor source: a man aged 25 to 45 in good health.

The chain combines TRBV15 with TRBJ2-1, with D hard to call. The ends were cut back, 1 base at V and 4 bases at J, with 11 bases in the middle. The germline V gene has CDR1 LNHNV and CDR2 YYDKDF (reference sequence). CDR3 length equals 15 residues. The CDR3 region has the DNA TGTGCCACCAGCAGAGGTGCGGACGGTTACAATGAGCAGTTCTTC. Amino acid sequence: CATSRGADGYNEQFF.

This CDR3 reads CASNNLAAYEQYF. CDR3 nucleotides: TGTGCCAGCAACAACCTAGCCGCCTACGAGCAGTACTTC. The chain recombines TRBV6-1 with TRBJ2-7; a weak D match, TRBD2 (5 bases). Germline CDR1 MNHNS, CDR2 SASEGT. Trimming removed 7 bases at V and 2 bases at J, with 12 bases between. There are 13 residues in the CDR3.

The chain uses TRBV29-1 and TRBJ2-1; TRBD2 is a possible D gene (6 bases). Germline V lookup: CDR1 SQVTM, CDR2 ANQGSEA. V was pared by 7 bases and J by 0 bases, with 19 bases between. This CDR3 is built from 16 residues. DNA for the CDR3: TGCAGCGCCGACCGGGCGACGGGGGACTCCTACAATGAGCAGTTCTTC. Its translation: CSADRATGDSYNEQFF.

The chain recombines TRBV6-1 with TRBJ2-3; 9 bases are shared with TRBD1. The trim removed 3 bases at V and 4 bases at J, leaving 8 bases unmatched. CDR1 is MNHNS and CDR2 is SASEGT in the germline V gene. The CDR3 has 16 amino acids. The CDR3 DNA sequence: TGTGCCAGCAGTGAGTCATCGGGACAGGGATCAGATACGCAGTATTTT. It yields the protein CASSESSGQGSDTQYF.

V is TRBV6-1 and J is TRBJ2-3; 8 bases align to TRBD2. V was pared by 3 bases and J by 1 base, with 6 bases of the junction left unmatched. The CDR3 spans 16 residues. CDR1 and CDR2 (germline): MNHNS, SASEGT. CDR3 DNA sequence: TGTGCCAGCAGTGATTTCCGAGCGGGAGGCACAGATACGCAGTATTTT. Translating gives CASSDFRAGGTDTQYF.

This clone showed up just once. The chain carries TRBV2 and TRBJ1-1, with D perhaps matching TRBD1 (5 bases). Germline CDR1 SNHLY, CDR2 FYNNEI. The CDR3 runs 15 residues. Trimming took off 7 bases at V and 4 bases at J, with 19 bases between the two ends. This chain's CDR3 is CASTQTGGSGTEAFF. CDR3 sequence (DNA): TGTGCCAGCACCCAAACCGGGGGATCTGGCACTGAAGCTTTCTTT.

This chain joins TRBV5-1 and TRBJ1-5; TRBD1 might be the D (5 bases). Germline CDR1 SGHRS, CDR2 YFSETQ. CDR3 length: 15 amino acids. V lost 2 bases, J lost 0 bases, and 9 bases lay in between. CDR3 sequence: CASSLRGDSNQPQHF. The CDR3 bases are TGCGCCAGCAGCTTACGGGGGGATAGCAATCAGCCCCAGCATTTT.

This clone was seen just once. CDR3 residues: CASSFGTNQETQYF. CDR3 nucleotide sequence: TGTGCCAGCAGTTTCGGGACTAACCAAGAGACCCAGTACTTC. This sequence joins TRBV6-6 and TRBJ2-5, with 7 nucleotides matching TRBD2. The junction had 2 bases not matched to a gene; V was cut back by 4 bases and J by 0 bases. Germline loops: CDR1 MNHNY, CDR2 SVGAGI (reference sequence). The CDR3 is made up of 14 amino acids.

This clone was seen ten or more times. This chain links TRBV9 with TRBJ2-5; possibly TRBD2 for D (6 bases). Deletions cut 4 bases from V and 10 bases from J, with 17 bases between. Germline CDR1 is SGDLS and CDR2 is YYNGEE. This CDR3 region has 13 residues. In DNA form, the CDR3 reads TGTGCCAGCAGCCGAGGGGACTTAACGGGCCAGTACTTC. Translation gives CASSRGDLTGQYF.

The V gene is TRBV7-9, the J gene TRBJ2-2, with D perhaps matching TRBD1 or TRBD2 (5 bases each). V lost 5 bases and J lost 4, with 17 bases in between. This CDR3 has 16 residues. Germline V gene lookup returns CDR1 SEHNR and CDR2 FQNEAQ (reference sequence). CDR3 bases: TGTGCCAGCAGCCCAGGCCGGGACCACACCACCGGGGAGCTGTTTTTT. It codes for CASSPGRDHTTGELFF.

This clone was detected once. The J gene is TRBJ2-3, the V gene TRBV28; 8 nucleotides agree with TRBD1. The ends lost 8 bases at V and 1 base at J; junction bases unmatched: 8. Germline CDR1 and CDR2: MDHEN and SYDVKM. This CDR3 has 15 residues. CDR3 bases: TGTGCCAGCGGAGAGACAGGGGTGGGCACAGATACGCAGTATTTT. Its translation: CASGETGVGTDTQYF.